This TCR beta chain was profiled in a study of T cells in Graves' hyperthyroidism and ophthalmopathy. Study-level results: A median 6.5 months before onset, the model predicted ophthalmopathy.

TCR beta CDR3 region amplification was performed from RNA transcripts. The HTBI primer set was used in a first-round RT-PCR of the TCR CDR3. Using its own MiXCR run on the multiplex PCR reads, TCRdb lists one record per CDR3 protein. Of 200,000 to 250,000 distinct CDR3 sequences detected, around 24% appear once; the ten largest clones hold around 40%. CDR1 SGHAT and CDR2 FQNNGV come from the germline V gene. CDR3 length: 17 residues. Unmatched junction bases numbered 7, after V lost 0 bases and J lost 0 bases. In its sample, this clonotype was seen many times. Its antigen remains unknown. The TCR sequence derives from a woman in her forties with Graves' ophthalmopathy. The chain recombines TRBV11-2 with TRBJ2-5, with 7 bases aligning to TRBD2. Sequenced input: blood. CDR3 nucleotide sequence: TGTGCCAGCAGCTTAGAACGCCGACTAGCCTACCAAGAGACCCAGTACTTC. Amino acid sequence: CASSLERRLAYQETQYF.